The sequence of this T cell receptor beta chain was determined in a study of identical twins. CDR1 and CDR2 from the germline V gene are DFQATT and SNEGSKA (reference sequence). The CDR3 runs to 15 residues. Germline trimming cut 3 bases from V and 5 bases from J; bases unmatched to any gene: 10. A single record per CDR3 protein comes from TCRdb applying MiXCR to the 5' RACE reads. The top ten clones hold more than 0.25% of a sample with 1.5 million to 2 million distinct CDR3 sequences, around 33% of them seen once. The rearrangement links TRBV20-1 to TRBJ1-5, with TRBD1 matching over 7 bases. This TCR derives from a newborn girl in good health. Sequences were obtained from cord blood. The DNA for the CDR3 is TGCAGTGCTAGGAGCGCGAAGACAGGGCATCAGCCCCAGCATTTT. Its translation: CSARSAKTGHQPQHF.